The 21 T cell receptor beta chains listed next were all sequenced from one sample in a study of T cell responses to AZD1222 COVID-19 vaccine. The table came from immunoSEQ multiplex PCR; TCRdb's copy has only in-frame clones and leaves some out. The table records 110,000 to 150,000 clones, approximately 90% of them present only once. Sample: peripheral blood, taken on day 0 of AZD1222 vaccination. Every receptor here comes from an adult in good health.

This clone was recorded once. The rearrangement joins TRBV7-9 to TRBJ2-3; no clear D. The V end lost 5 bases, the J end lost 4 bases, and 7 bases lay between the germline ends. This CDR3 comprises 12 residues. Germline V gene sequence: CDR1 SEHNR, CDR2 FQNEAQ (reference sequence). Here the CDR3 reads CASSRAADTQYF. CDR3 DNA sequence: TGTGCCAGCAGCCGCGCTGCAGATACGCAGTATTTT. The entire variable domain, with the rest obtained from reference TRBV7-9 and TRBJ2-3, is as follows: DTGVSQNPRHKITKRGQNVTFRCDPISEHNRLYWYRQTLGQGPEFLTYFQNEAQLEKSRLLSDRFSAERPKGSFSTLEIQRTEQGDSAMYLCASSRAADTQYFGPGTRLTVL.

The sample holds a few counts of this clone. The chain has TRBV29-1 and TRBJ1-1, with 9 bases fitting TRBD1. Germline CDR1 SQVTM, CDR2 ANQGSEA. V shed 3 bases, J shed 0 bases, and the junction held 2 bases outside the gene matches. The CDR3 length is 14 residues. CDR3 in amino acids: CSVEDRGMNTEAFF. The CDR3 coding sequence is TGCAGCGTTGAGGACAGGGGTATGAACACTGAAGCTTTCTTT.

As to this clone: At one boundary the junction diverges from the germline segment, which might be a read error. The gene calls are TRBV14 and TRBJ1-2; no clear D gene. Germline V gene sequence: CDR1 SGHDN, CDR2 FVKESK. This CDR3 has 12 amino acids. Here the CDR3 DNA reads TGTGCCAGCAGCCAAGTAGGAATAGGGCTCTTCTTC. Residues: CASSQVGIGLFF.

There are many counts of this clone. J is TRBJ1-2 and V is TRBV19; tentatively, D is TRBD1 (6 bases). CDR3 length equals 14 residues. V was trimmed by 2 bases and J by 5 bases, leaving 12 bases between them. Germline V gene sequence: CDR1 LNHDA, CDR2 SQIVND (reference sequence). CDR3: CASSILRTDYGYTF. In DNA form, the CDR3 reads TGTGCCAGTAGTATATTGCGGACAGATTATGGCTACACCTTC. The variable domain in full, with the rest retrieved from reference TRBV19 and TRBJ1-2, is DGGITQSPKYLFRKEGQNVTLSCEQNLNHDAMYWYRQDPGQGLRLIYYSQIVNDFQKGDIAEGYSVSREKKESFPLTVTSAQKNPTAFYLCASSILRTDYGYTFGSGTRLTVV.

A remark on this clone: The junction shows a germline mismatch at one end, possibly a read error. This chain connects TRBV4-1 to TRBJ2-7, with 7 bases aligning to TRBD2. CDR1 is MGHRA and CDR2 is YSYEKL in the germline V gene. CDR3 size: 16 residues. The CDR3: CASRQEAASGTYEQYF. The CDR3 DNA follows: TGCGCCAGCAGACAAGAGGCCGCGAGCGGGACCTACGAGCAGTACTTC.

This clone was observed a single time. This chain joins TRBV20-1 and TRBJ2-1; a weak D match, TRBD1 (7 bases). The V end was cut by 3 bases, the J end by 7 bases, with 19 bases between. The CDR3 is made up of 15 amino acids. Germline V gene data show CDR1 as DFQATT and CDR2 as SNEGSKA (reference sequence). The CDR3 here is CSASRLSPGGNEQFF. In DNA form, the CDR3 reads TGCAGTGCTAGTCGACTCTCACCAGGGGGGAATGAGCAGTTCTTC.

V and J are TRBV2 and TRBJ2-3; unclear D gene. Looked up from germline, CDR1 is SNHLY and CDR2 is FYNNEI. This CDR3 region has 15 residues. The ends were cut back, 7 bases at V and 2 bases at J, with 16 bases in the middle. The CDR3 is CASTMHPKDTDTQYF. Here the CDR3 DNA reads TGTGCCAGCACCATGCACCCCAAAGACACAGATACGCAGTATTTT.

The rearrangement uses TRBV7-3 and TRBJ1-1, with D unclear. Germline-derived CDR1 and CDR2 are SGHTA and FQGTGA. V dropped 4 bases and J dropped 8 bases, with 20 bases sitting between them. The CDR3 is 15 residues long. In DNA, the CDR3 is TGTGCCAGCAGCTCGATGGGCATTTACCAGCTCGAAGCTTTCTTT. Translated, it gives CASSSMGIYQLEAFF.

CDR3 sequence reads: CASAYRGENSPLHF. CDR3 bases: TGTGCTAGTGCCTACCGGGGCGAAAATTCACCCCTCCACTTT. The chain combines TRBV12-5 with TRBJ1-6; possible D gene TRBD1, 5 bases. Deletions cut 7 bases from V and 7 bases from J, with 14 bases between. The V gene's germline CDR1 is LGHNT and CDR2 FRNRAP. The CDR3 length is 14 residues.

The genes are TRBV3-1 (or the pseudogene TRBV3-2) and TRBJ2-1; 8 nucleotides match TRBD2. Germline V gene data show CDR1 as LGHDT and CDR2 as YNNKEL (reference sequence). CDR3 length equals 15 residues. V shed 1 base and J 6 bases; nucleotides not matched to a gene: 5. The CDR3 nucleotides are TGTGCCAGCAGCCAAGTCGGGGGGGCCGGCAATGAGCAGTTCTTC. It translates to CASSQVGGAGNEQFF.

The CDR3 region is CASSYSVSGSGNNEQFF. In DNA form, the CDR3 reads TGTGCCAGCAGTTACTCCGTTAGCGGGAGCGGGAACAATGAGCAGTTCTTC. The chain combines TRBV6-2 or TRBV6-3 with TRBJ2-1, with TRBD2 identical over 9 bases. Germline CDR1 MNHEY, CDR2 SVGEGT. This CDR3 region has 17 residues. V lost 0 bases and J lost 5; bases outside the gene matches: 8.

This chain connects TRBV19 to TRBJ2-3; D is perhaps TRBD2 (6 bases). Looked up from germline, CDR1 is LNHDA and CDR2 is SQIVND (reference sequence). The CDR3 consists of 14 residues. Trimming took 9 bases from V and 1 from J, leaving 14 bases between them. The chain's CDR3 is CASRTEGGTDTQYF. For the CDR3, the DNA is TGTGCCAGCCGGACGGAGGGAGGCACAGATACGCAGTATTTT.

J is TRBJ1-4 and V is TRBV6-1; 8 nucleotides match TRBD1. The ends lost 1 base at V and 7 bases at J; junction bases unmatched: 2. CDR3 length: 14 amino acids. Germline V gene data show CDR1 as MNHNS and CDR2 as SASEGT. The CDR3 region is CASSEGTGPEKLFF. In DNA, the CDR3 is TGTGCCAGCAGTGAAGGGACAGGGCCTGAAAAACTGTTTTTT.

This chain links TRBV18 with TRBJ2-4; TRBD2 matches 7 bases. CDR1 is KGHSH and CDR2 is LQKENI in the germline V gene. The V gene end was trimmed by 3 bases and the J gene end by 9 bases; junction bases not matched to a gene: 5. The CDR3 runs 13 residues. The CDR3 DNA is TGTGCCAGCTCACCCGACTCGGGGGGCATTCAGTACTTC. It specifies CASSPDSGGIQYF.

In this sample, this clone turned up once. The rearrangement uses TRBV14 and TRBJ1-2, with D hard to call. In germline, CDR1 is SGHDN, CDR2 FVKESK. The CDR3 length is 13 residues. Trimming removed 4 bases from V and 4 bases from J, with 10 bases in between. The CDR3 nucleotides read TGTGCCAGCAGCCCACAGTACCTCTATGGCTACACCTTC. Translated, it gives CASSPQYLYGYTF.

This chain connects TRBV7-7 to TRBJ1-4, with a weak D call TRBD1 (6 bases). Trimming shortened V by 8 bases and J by 6 bases, and 37 bases separated the two germline ends. The CDR3 has 21 residues. The germline V gene encodes CDR1 SSHAT and CDR2 FNYEAQ (reference sequence). The CDR3 loop is CASAYKRWTAQGQAPHEKLFF. The DNA of the CDR3 is TGTGCCAGCGCTTATAAAAGGTGGACAGCACAAGGACAAGCCCCCCATGAAAAACTGTTTTTT.

V is TRBV3-1 (or the pseudogene TRBV3-2) and J is TRBJ2-2; tentatively, D is TRBD2 (6 bases). There are 14 residues in the CDR3. Germline CDR1 and CDR2: LGHDT and YNNKEL (reference sequence). Trimming stripped 7 bases from V and 7 bases from J, with 16 bases between. The CDR3 sequence is CASNRGGGIGELFF. The CDR3 coding sequence is TGTGCCAGCAACCGCGGTGGGGGGATCGGGGAGCTGTTTTTT.

This clone was seen only a few times. The chain couples TRBV28 to TRBJ2-7; D is uncertain. This CDR3 has 14 residues. Germline lookup yields CDR1 MDHEN and CDR2 SYDVKM. Between the trimmed V and J ends, which lost 3 bases and 5 bases, there was a span of 14 bases. The CDR3 sequence: CASSFAPLSNEQYF. In DNA, the CDR3 is TGTGCCAGCAGTTTTGCACCCCTTTCTAACGAGCAGTACTTC.

The V call is TRBV19, the J call TRBJ2-7, with 9 bases aligning to TRBD2. Germline CDR1 and CDR2: LNHDA and SQIVND (reference sequence). J gave up 4 bases and V 10 bases, and 14 bases lay outside the gene matches. The CDR3 totals 15 residues. DNA for the CDR3: TGTGCCACCAAGACGGAAAGGGCGGGAGGGTACGAGCAGTACTTC. Its protein is CATKTERAGGYEQYF.

V is TRBV5-1 and J is TRBJ2-5; D is possibly TRBD1 (6 bases). CDR1 is SGHRS and CDR2 is YFSETQ in the germline V gene. There are 15 residues in the CDR3. Trimming took 3 bases from V and 1 from J, leaving 13 bases between them. Written as DNA, the CDR3 is TGCGCCAGCAGCTCCGGGACACCCCTCCAAGAGACCCAGTACTTC. Protein sequence: CASSSGTPLQETQYF.

This clone came up a few times. The V call is TRBV19, the J call TRBJ1-2; TRBD1 agrees at 7 bases. After removal of 4 bases from V and 7 bases from J, the junction contained 6 bases not matched to a gene. The CDR3 covers 13 residues. Germline assignment: CDR1 LNHDA and CDR2 SQIVND (reference sequence). CDR3: CASSTDRFGGYTF. The CDR3 DNA follows: TGTGCCAGTAGTACGGACAGGTTTGGTGGCTACACCTTC.